The next 5 T cell receptor beta chains were all read from a single sample in a study of T cell repertoires in cytomegalovirus infection. Their antigen targets remain unknown. Each CDR3 protein gets one entry after TCRdb re-called the reads with MiXCR. The sample comprises 110,000 to 150,000 distinct CDR3 sequences, 30% to 40% of which are singletons, and 52% rests with the top ten. Sequencing used CD8+ T cells from cultured PBMCs, obtained from culture after CMV antigen stimulation. Receptors were obtained from a human donor in good health (CMV status not recorded). Some clones in this sample may be carry-over from other donors' samples.

This clonotype was recorded many times. CDR3 DNA sequence: TGTGCCAGCAGCCCCGGGACAGGGGTCCCAGTGGGGGAGCTGTTTTTT. It yields the protein CASSPGTGVPVGELFF. This chain joins TRBV7-6 and TRBJ2-2; TRBD1 agrees at 10 bases. Trimming took 5 bases from V and 8 from J; bases not matched to a gene: 11. Germline CDR1 reads SGHVS; CDR2 reads FNYEAQ. This CDR3 region has 16 residues.

This clonotype was recorded at least ten times. The chain recombines TRBV7-9 with TRBJ1-3; D unclear. With 1 base removed from V and 4 bases from J, the gap between germline ends came to 20 bases. The CDR3 length is 18 residues. Germline V gene sequence: CDR1 SEHNR, CDR2 FQNEAQ (reference sequence). CDR3 loop: CASSLVGAHLLEGNTIYF. The CDR3 DNA reads as TGTGCCAGCAGCTTAGTGGGAGCCCACCTACTTGAAGGAAACACCATATATTTT.

This clonotype was seen many times. This chain connects TRBV4-2 to TRBJ2-3; D is unresolved. This CDR3 contains 15 residues. With 1 base removed from V and 1 base from J, the gap between germline ends came to 9 bases. Germline V gene sequence: CDR1 LGHNA, CDR2 YNFKEQ. The CDR3 DNA reads TGTGCCAGCAGCCAAGTATGGGTGGGCACAGATACGCAGTATTTT. Its protein product is CASSQVWVGTDTQYF.

In its sample, this clonotype was seen once. V gene TRBV20-1 combines with J gene TRBJ2-7; weak D call: TRBD2 (6 bases). With 1 base removed from V and 0 bases from J, the gap between germline ends came to 10 bases. The CDR3 covers 14 residues. CDR1 and CDR2 from the germline V gene are DFQATT and SNEGSKA (reference sequence). CDR3 DNA: TGCAGTGCTAGAGTGGGAGGCAGCTCCTACGAGCAGTACTTC. Its translation: CSARVGGSSYEQYF.

The chain carries TRBV6-2 or TRBV6-3 and TRBJ1-6; no clear D gene. Between the trimmed V and J ends, which lost 5 bases and 7 bases, there was a span of 15 bases. Germline lookup yields CDR1 MNHEY and CDR2 SVGEGT. CDR3 length equals 15 residues. The CDR3 DNA reads TGTGCCAGCAGTCGCCCTGCAGATGGAAATTCACCCCTCCACTTT. Protein: CASSRPADGNSPLHF.